This T cell receptor (beta chain) was observed in a study of human T cells and chemical hapten exposure. Study overall: Sensitization was performed using 2% DPC on a roughly 2 cm by roughly 2 cm upper inner arm skin site. Findings of the study overall: TCRs exceeding 1 in 1000 frequency stayed unchanged with DPC sensitization.

This clonotype came up many times. Its antigen remains unknown. Documented time point: pre-sensitization, week 0. Treatment denoted: therapeutic diphenylcyclopropenone sensitization with weekly scalp DPC. TCRdb reanalysed the RACE reads using MiXCR and keeps one entry per CDR3 protein. The sample holds some 400,000 distinct CDR3 sequences, approximately 5% seen once. The V gene lost 6 bases and the J gene lost 7 bases, with 22 bases spanning the gap. Germline CDR1 DFQATT, CDR2 SNEGSKA (reference sequence). The CDR3 runs to 14 residues. The receptor's source is a woman aged 45-65 years with alopecia areata. Some clones in this sample may be carry-over from other donors' samples. The chain joins TRBV20-1 to TRBJ2-7; possibly TRBD1 or TRBD2 for D (5 bases each). The input for sequencing was whole blood, taken in connection with sensitization to the hapten diphenylcyclopropenone (DPC). CDR3 protein: CSAVLPGSQGEQYF. Here the CDR3 DNA reads TGCAGTGCCGTCTTACCGGGGAGCCAGGGAGAGCAGTACTTC.